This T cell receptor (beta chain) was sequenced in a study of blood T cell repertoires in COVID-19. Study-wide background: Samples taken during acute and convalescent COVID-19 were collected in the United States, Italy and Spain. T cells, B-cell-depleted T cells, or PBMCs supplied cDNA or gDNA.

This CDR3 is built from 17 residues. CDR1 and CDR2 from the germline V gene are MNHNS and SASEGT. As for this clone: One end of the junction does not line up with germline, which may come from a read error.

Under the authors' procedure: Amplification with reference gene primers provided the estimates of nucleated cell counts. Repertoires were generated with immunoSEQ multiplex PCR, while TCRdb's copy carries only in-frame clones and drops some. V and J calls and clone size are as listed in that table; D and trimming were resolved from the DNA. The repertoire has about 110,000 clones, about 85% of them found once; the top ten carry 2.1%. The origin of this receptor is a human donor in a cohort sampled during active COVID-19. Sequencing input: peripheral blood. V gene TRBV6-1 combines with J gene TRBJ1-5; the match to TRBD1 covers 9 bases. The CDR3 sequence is CARSDRDRVLFYQPQHF. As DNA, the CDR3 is TGTGCCAGGAGTGATCGGGACAGGGTCCTGTTCTATCAGCCCCAGCATTTT.